This T cell receptor beta chain was observed in a study of T cells in Graves' hyperthyroidism and ophthalmopathy. Study-level background: Peripheral blood was secured at the point of initial diagnosis, before any treatment.

What was amplified from RNA transcripts were TCR beta CDR3 regions. The HTBI primer set drove a first-round RT-PCR of the TCR CDR3. Each CDR3 protein gets one entry after TCRdb re-called the multiplex PCR reads with MiXCR. The sample has roughly 510,000 distinct CDR3 sequences; around 20% are singletons. Germline V gene sequence: CDR1 MRHNA, CDR2 SNTAGT. CDR3 length equals 13 residues. Concerning this clonotype itself: Its antigen remains unidentified. An end of the junction does not agree with germline; a read error may underlie this.

Patients were aged 18 to 65, had disease duration under 2 months, and had newly diagnosed hyperthyroidism. Study findings and constraints: Progression to ophthalmopathy was predicted a median of 6.5 months early. Stable hyperthyroidism was told apart from ophthalmopathy by a model built on 13 V-J features.

Input material: blood. This chain joins TRBV6-4 and TRBJ2-7; TRBD1 aligns across 8 bases. This sequence originates from a young man with Graves' hyperthyroidism. DNA for the CDR3: TGTACCAGCAGTCGACAGGGGACGTACGAGCAGTACTTC. Encoded protein: CTSSRQGTYEQYF.